These T cell receptor beta chains were read from a single sample in a study of blood T cell repertoires in COVID-19. Sequencing was performed with immunoSEQ multiplex PCR; in TCRdb, only in-frame clones are kept and a portion is missing. The top ten clones hold about 2.3% of a sample with roughly 410,000 clones, approximately 87% of them seen once. The sample was peripheral blood. The receptor set was obtained from a woman aged 55-69 years with COVID-19, enrolled during active disease. The CDR3 runs from the conserved cysteine through the conserved F or W. A clone size is listed for some rows: how often the clone was seen (once, few, many), or a class if it is expanded.

CDR3 protein	clone size	V gene	J gene
CATRGQGLSGNTIYF	once	TRBV6-1	TRBJ1-3
CASSQRQGVAYEQYF	NA	TRBV3-1/TRBV3-2	TRBJ2-7
CASSLTTGAFAGYTF	NA	TRBV5-1	TRBJ1-2
CASSLIRGISNQPQHF	NA	TRBV28	TRBJ1-5
CEQSSGNTIYF	once	TRBV19	TRBJ1-3
CATSETGTGDLDTQYF	NA	TRBV24-1	TRBJ2-3
CASSKEDRPFTNSPLHF	NA	TRBV21-1	TRBJ1-6
CASSQNDRSYQPQHF	NA	TRBV4-1	TRBJ1-5
CASSLFTYRVSSGNTIYF	few	TRBV11-2	TRBJ1-3
CAISTGGTQPQHF	NA	TRBV10-3	TRBJ1-5
CASSDPGTGGSGYTF	NA	TRBV5-1	TRBJ1-2
CASSLGDRGITEAFF	NA	TRBV7-9	TRBJ1-1
CASSPQKGMGPTEAFF	NA	TRBV18	TRBJ1-1
CASSHSDRGFDEQFF	NA	TRBV4-2	TRBJ2-1
CASSKPETGSLDTQYF	NA	TRBV5-1	TRBJ2-3
CASSVGGGRETQYF	NA	TRBV27	TRBJ2-5
CASSRGSGANVLTF	NA	TRBV2	TRBJ2-6
CASSQESVLNTEAFF	NA	TRBV3-1/TRBV3-2	TRBJ1-1
CASSLIRGPTGELFF	few	TRBV7-9	TRBJ2-2
CASSQGLGREQYF	NA	TRBV14	TRBJ2-7
CASTSGGAQFF	NA	TRBV6-5	TRBJ2-1
CASSHGLIPQETQYF	NA	TRBV7-7	TRBJ2-5
CASSQDHRKSAEQYF	NA	TRBV4-1	TRBJ2-7
CASSADYSNQPQHF	NA	TRBV6-4	TRBJ1-5
CATNLVNRGLGANVLTF	NA	TRBV15	TRBJ2-6
CASSFRGRNTEAFF	NA	TRBV5-8	TRBJ1-1
CASSARDRGWTEAFF	NA	TRBV5-6	TRBJ1-1
CASRTGLTRESYEQYF	NA	TRBV2	TRBJ2-7
CASSTAPTDRSDTQYF	few	TRBV9	TRBJ2-3
CASSFGGDYGYTF	once	TRBV7-3	TRBJ1-2
CASSLLAGGPVPDTQYF	NA	TRBV5-1	TRBJ2-3
CASSLWRSMNTEAFF	NA	TRBV28	TRBJ1-1
CASIYRGLNSPLHF	NA	TRBV2	TRBJ1-6
CASSQGDALYGYTF	NA	TRBV27	TRBJ1-2
CASSEARDSYGYTF	NA	TRBV10-2	TRBJ1-2
CASSPGGYGYTF	NA	TRBV28	TRBJ1-2
CASSIAGAPYEQYF	NA	TRBV19	TRBJ2-7
CASSYGTGYEQYF	NA	TRBV6-5	TRBJ2-7
CSASNRGTEAFF	few	TRBV20-1	TRBJ1-1
CSAGMNTEAFF	NA	TRBV20-1	TRBJ1-1
CASPVRLVGTEAFF	NA	TRBV6-5	TRBJ1-1
CASSLDRTGSQYF	NA	TRBV5-1	TRBJ2-7
CASSLHRDDEQYF	NA	TRBV18	TRBJ2-7
CASSQTLGTVNTGELFF	NA	TRBV11-2	TRBJ2-2
CASRKGAGDTEAFF	NA	TRBV19	TRBJ1-1
CASSLRQGTYNEQFF	NA	TRBV5-6	TRBJ2-1
CASSSSGGRTDTQYF	NA	TRBV7-3	TRBJ2-3
CASSPGTVQETQYF	NA	TRBV7-2	TRBJ2-5